The 5 T cell receptor beta chains reported below all come from one sample, sequenced in a study of spatial heterogeneity in lung cancer. TCRdb called the 5' RACE reads again in MiXCR, with one record for every CDR3 protein. The repertoire holds tens of thousands of distinct CDR3 sequences, with around 6.7% as singletons. Specified time point: sample taken at primary tumor resection. Whole RNA from tumor, nontumor lung or frozen PBMC was sequenced unsorted. The material was PBMCs, obtained at surgery. The receptors stem from a female donor with early-stage non-small cell lung cancer.

This clonotype has at least ten counts. The chain joins TRBV12-3 or TRBV12-4 to TRBJ2-1; 9 bases align to TRBD1. V dropped 6 bases and J dropped 15; count of bases not matched to a gene: 18. The CDR3 length is 15 residues. Written as DNA, the CDR3 is TGTGCCAGCAGCCCCTACAGGGGGCAAGGACGTACTACGTTCTTC. Protein: CASSPYRGQGRTTFF.

This clonotype was observed a single time. The chain recombines TRBV7-9 with TRBJ1-6; D is unclear. Trimming took 5 bases from V and 8 from J, leaving 10 bases between them. In germline, CDR1 is SEHNR, CDR2 FQNEAQ (reference sequence). The length of the CDR3 is 13 residues. CDR3 sequence: CASSPTQDSPLHF. The CDR3 region has the DNA TGTGCCAGCAGCCCTACTCAAGATTCACCCCTCCACTTT.

The chain has TRBV5-1 and TRBJ2-3; the match to TRBD2 covers 11 bases. This CDR3 comprises 15 residues. Germline V gene lookup returns CDR1 SGHRS and CDR2 YFSETQ. V shed 3 bases and J 4 bases; nucleotides not matched to a gene: 4. The CDR3 region has the DNA TGCGCCAGCAGCTCTAGCGGGGGGCATGCAGATACGCAGTATTTT. Its translation is CASSSSGGHADTQYF.

This clonotype has ten or more counts. This chain joins TRBV28 and TRBJ2-2; 8 bases fit TRBD1. Looked up from germline, CDR1 is MDHEN and CDR2 is SYDVKM. This CDR3 spans 13 amino acids. The V gene end was trimmed by 6 bases and the J gene end by 7 bases; junction bases not matched to a gene: 4. The CDR3 sequence: CASRWTGYGELFF. The CDR3, as DNA: TGTGCCAGCAGATGGACAGGGTACGGGGAGCTGTTTTTT.

This clonotype was counted ten times or more. CDR3 amino acids: CASSDRDRGPTTQYF. In DNA, the CDR3 is TGTGCCAGCAGTGATCGGGACAGGGGGCCGACGACCCAGTACTTC. V and J are TRBV12-3 or TRBV12-4 and TRBJ2-5, with TRBD1 identical over 12 bases. V lost 5 bases, J lost 7 bases, and 8 bases stayed unmatched. The CDR3 spans 15 residues.